The entry that follows covers one TCR beta chain sequence. The target antigen is unknown. Trimming left V 1 base short and J 3 bases short, with 7 bases between. Per germline, CDR1 GTSNPN and CDR2 SVGIG (reference sequence). The CDR3 runs 13 residues. This sample stems from a study of cytomegalovirus exposure and HLA in healthy donors. Study conclusions and caveats: The CMV antigen specificity of a few CMV-associated chains was confirmed through in vitro analysis. A later analysis associated 16,951 TCR beta sequences with HLA alleles at a 0.05 false discovery rate.

PCR was performed using 60 Vbeta and 13 Jbeta primers. The protocol was immunoSEQ multiplex PCR, while the TCRdb copy is restricted to in-frame clones and leaves out a portion. Altogether 80,000 or so clones are present, around 10% being singletons, with the ten largest covering around 25%. This receptor was taken from a man aged 55 to 70 in good health and CMV-seropositive. Source material: PBMCs. V and J are TRBV30 and TRBJ1-5; perhaps TRBD1 as D (5 bases). CDR3 nucleotide sequence: TGTGCCTGGAGTGCGGACACCAATCAGCCCCAGCATTTT. Amino acids: CAWSADTNQPQHF.